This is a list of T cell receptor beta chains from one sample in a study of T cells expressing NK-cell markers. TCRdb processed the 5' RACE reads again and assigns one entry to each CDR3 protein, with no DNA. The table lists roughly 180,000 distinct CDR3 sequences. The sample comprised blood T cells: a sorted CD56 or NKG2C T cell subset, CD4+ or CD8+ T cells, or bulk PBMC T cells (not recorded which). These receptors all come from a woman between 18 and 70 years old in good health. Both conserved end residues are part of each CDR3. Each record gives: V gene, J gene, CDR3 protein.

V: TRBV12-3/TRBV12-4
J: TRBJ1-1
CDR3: CASTLTIGTEAFF

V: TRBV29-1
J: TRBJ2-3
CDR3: CSGVVRRGADTQYF

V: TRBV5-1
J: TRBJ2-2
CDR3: CASSLDAGGELFF

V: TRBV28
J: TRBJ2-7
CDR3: CASTMDWSSYEQYF

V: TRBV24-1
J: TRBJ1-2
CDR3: CATSPGTNYGYTF

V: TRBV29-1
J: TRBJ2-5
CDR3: CSVDTGNLSGEETQYF

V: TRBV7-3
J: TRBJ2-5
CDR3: CASSPGTGYETQYF

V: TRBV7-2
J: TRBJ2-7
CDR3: CASSPSILRGTYEQYF

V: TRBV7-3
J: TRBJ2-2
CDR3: CASSPQGSNTGELFF

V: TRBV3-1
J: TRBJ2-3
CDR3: CASSPGGTASGSYTQYF

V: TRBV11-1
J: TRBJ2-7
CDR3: CASSLGPLYEQYF

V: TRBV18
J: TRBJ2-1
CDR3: CASSPDRGINEQFF

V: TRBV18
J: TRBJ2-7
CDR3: CASSPPTRSGEQYF

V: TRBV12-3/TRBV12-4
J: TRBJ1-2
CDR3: CASSSRVVGYGYTF

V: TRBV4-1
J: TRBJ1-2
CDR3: CASSQDFGGGLFYGYTF

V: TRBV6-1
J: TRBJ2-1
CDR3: CASRGLAGEPLRYNEQFF

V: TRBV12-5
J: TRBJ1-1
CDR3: CASGRMFAEAFF

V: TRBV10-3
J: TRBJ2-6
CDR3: CAITGEAKPPVLTF

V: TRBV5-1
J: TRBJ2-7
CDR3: CASSTDRGSYEQYF

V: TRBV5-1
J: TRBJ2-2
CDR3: CASSLGAGELFF

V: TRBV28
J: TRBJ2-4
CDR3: CASSPGEVAKNIQYF

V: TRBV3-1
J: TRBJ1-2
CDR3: CASSPGLTVTLGYTF

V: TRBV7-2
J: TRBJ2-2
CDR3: CASSLNINTGELFF

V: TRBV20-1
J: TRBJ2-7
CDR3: CSATGLGGTPEEQYF

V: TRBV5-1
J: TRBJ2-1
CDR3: CASSLDGPTYNEQFF

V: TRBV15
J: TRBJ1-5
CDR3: CATSRVDTYSNQPQHF

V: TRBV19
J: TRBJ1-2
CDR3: CASRNWDYGYTF

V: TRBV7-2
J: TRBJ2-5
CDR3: CASSLEGRGQGTQYF

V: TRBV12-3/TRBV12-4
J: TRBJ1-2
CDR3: CASSPRDREGYGYTF

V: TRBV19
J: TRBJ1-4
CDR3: CASRIGTDNEKLFF

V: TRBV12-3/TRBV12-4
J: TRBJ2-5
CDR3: CASSPPGYQETQYF

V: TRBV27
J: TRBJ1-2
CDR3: CASSLSLLDQRGYTF

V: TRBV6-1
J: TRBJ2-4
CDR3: CASRPTSGAGDKNIQYF

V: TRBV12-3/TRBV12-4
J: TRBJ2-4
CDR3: CASSFAGGLAKNIQYF

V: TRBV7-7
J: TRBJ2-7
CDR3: CASSLGQESEQYF